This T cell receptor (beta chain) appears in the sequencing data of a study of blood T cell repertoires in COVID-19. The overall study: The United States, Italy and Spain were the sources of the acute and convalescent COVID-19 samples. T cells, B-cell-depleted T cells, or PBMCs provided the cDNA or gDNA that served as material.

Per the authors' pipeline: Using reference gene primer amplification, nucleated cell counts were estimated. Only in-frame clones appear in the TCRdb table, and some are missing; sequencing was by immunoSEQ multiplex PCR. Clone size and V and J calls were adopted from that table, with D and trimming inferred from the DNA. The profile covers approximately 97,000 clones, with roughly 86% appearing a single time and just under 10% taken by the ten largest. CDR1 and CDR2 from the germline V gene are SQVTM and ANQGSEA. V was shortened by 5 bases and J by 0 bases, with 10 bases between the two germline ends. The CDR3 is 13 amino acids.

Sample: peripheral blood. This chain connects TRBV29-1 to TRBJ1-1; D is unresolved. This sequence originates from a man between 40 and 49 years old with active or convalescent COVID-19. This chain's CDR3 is CSVKAVMNTEAFF. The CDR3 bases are TGCAGCGTTAAAGCGGTGATGAACACTGAAGCTTTCTTT.